This TCR beta chain was captured by sequencing in a study of blood T cell repertoires in COVID-19. Background on the study: There were acute and convalescent COVID-19 samples, and they came from the United States, Italy and Spain. Nucleic acid was either cDNA or gDNA, and it came from T cells, B-cell-depleted T cells, or PBMCs.

V dropped 8 bases and J dropped 2; count of bases not matched to a gene: 6. CDR3 size: 15 residues. Germline V CDR1 and CDR2: MNHEY, SVGAGI. Per the original data handling: Counts of nucleated cells, estimated from reference gene primer amplification, were obtained. Profiling relied on immunoSEQ multiplex PCR, and the TCRdb table lists in-frame clones only, not all of them. V and J calls and clone size are those listed in that table; D and trimming were worked out from the DNA. The table lists over 200,000 clones, around 83% of them singletons, with approximately 5.9% in the top ten. The V gene is TRBV6-5, the J gene TRBJ1-3; 10 nucleotides line up with TRBD1. The sequence came from a man at least 80 years old with acute or convalescent COVID-19. The specimen was peripheral blood. CDR3 amino acids: CASLTGTGAGNTIYF. The CDR3 DNA reads TGTGCCAGCCTGACCGGGACAGGGGCTGGAAACACCATATATTTT.